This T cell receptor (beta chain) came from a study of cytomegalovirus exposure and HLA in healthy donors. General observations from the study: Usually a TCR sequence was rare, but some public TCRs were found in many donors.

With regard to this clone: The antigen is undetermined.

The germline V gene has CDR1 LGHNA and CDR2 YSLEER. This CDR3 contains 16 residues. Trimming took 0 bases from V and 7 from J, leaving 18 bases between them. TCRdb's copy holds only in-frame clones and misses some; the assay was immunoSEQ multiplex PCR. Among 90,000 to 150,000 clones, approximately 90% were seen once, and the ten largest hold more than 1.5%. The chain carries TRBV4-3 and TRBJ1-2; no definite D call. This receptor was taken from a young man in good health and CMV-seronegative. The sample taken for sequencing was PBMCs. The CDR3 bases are TGCGCCAGCAGCCAAGATCGCCCCCCGACAATTTCTGGCTACACCTTC. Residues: CASSQDRPPTISGYTF.